The next 29 T cell receptor beta chains were all read from a single sample in a study of early T cells in non-severe SARS-CoV-2 infection. One entry per CDR3 protein, called by TCRdb with MiXCR from the 5' RACE reads. Of 70,000 or so distinct CDR3 sequences in the sample, approximately 12% are singletons; the top ten hold over 1%. Sequenced sample: whole blood. Receptors were obtained from an adult who was a healthcare worker with PCR-confirmed SARS-CoV-2 infection or an uninfected control (not recorded which).

J is TRBJ1-2 and V is TRBV12-3 or TRBV12-4; TRBD1 matches at 10 bases. This CDR3 comprises 17 residues. V lost 0 bases and J lost 1; bases outside the gene matches: 5. The CDR3 protein is CASSLATGGDFNYGYTF. In DNA, the CDR3 is TGTGCCAGCAGTTTAGCGACAGGGGGCGATTTTAACTATGGCTACACCTTC.

This clonotype was detected ten times or more. The V gene is TRBV6-6, the J gene TRBJ2-7; TRBD1 or TRBD2 may be the D gene (5 bases each). The CDR3 is made up of 15 amino acids. Per the germline V gene, CDR1 is MNHNY and CDR2 is SVGAGI (reference sequence). Trimming shortened V by 7 bases and J by 0 bases, and 16 bases separated the two germline ends. The DNA for the CDR3 is TGTGCCAGCACCGGGGCGGGTGTCAACTCCTACGAGCAGTACTTC. Its protein is CASTGAGVNSYEQYF.

This clonotype was seen at least ten times. CDR3 sequence reads: CASSFGQGRDQETQYF. In DNA, the CDR3 is TGCGCCAGCAGCTTTGGACAGGGACGAGACCAAGAGACCCAGTACTTC. This chain joins TRBV5-1 and TRBJ2-5; the match to TRBD1 covers 8 bases. CDR1 and CDR2 from the germline V gene are SGHRS and YFSETQ. The CDR3 consists of 16 residues. The trim removed 2 bases at V and 0 bases at J, leaving 6 bases unmatched.

This clonotype occurred a few times. The chain combines TRBV12-5 with TRBJ2-3; a possible D gene is TRBD2 (6 bases). The germline V gene encodes CDR1 LGHNT and CDR2 FRNRAP. V lost 0 bases to trimming and J lost 4 bases, with 14 bases between them. The CDR3 totals 16 residues. CDR3 nucleotides: TGTGCTAGTGGTTTGGTAGTAACAGGAGGGGCAGATACGCAGTATTTT. Amino acids: CASGLVVTGGADTQYF.

The chain recombines TRBV28 with TRBJ2-3; no definite D call. CDR1 MDHEN and CDR2 SYDVKM come from the germline V gene. V lost 1 base to trimming and J lost 5 bases, with 7 bases between them. The CDR3 runs to 13 residues. CDR3 residues: CASSLYSLDTQYF. The CDR3 region has the DNA TGTGCCAGCAGTTTATACAGTCTAGATACGCAGTATTTT. Drawing the rest from reference TRBV28 and TRBJ2-3, the complete variable domain is DVKVTQSSRYLVKRTGEKVFLECVQDMDHENMFWYRQDPGLGLRLIYFSYDVKMKEKGDIPEGYSVSREKKERFSLILESASTNQTSMYLCASSLYSLDTQYFGPGTRLTVL.

This clonotype appeared many times. The CDR3 loop is CASSLSGSLYNEQFF. CDR3 sequence (DNA): TGTGCCAGCAGCCTCAGCGGGAGCTTATACAATGAGCAGTTCTTC. This chain connects TRBV7-6 to TRBJ2-1, with 8 positions matching TRBD2. J gave up 4 bases and V 5 bases, and 7 bases lay outside the gene matches. CDR3 length equals 15 residues. Germline CDR1 SGHVS, CDR2 FNYEAQ.

The chain recombines TRBV29-1 with TRBJ2-7; 8 bases are shared with TRBD1. J was trimmed by 6 bases and V by 3 bases; bases with no gene match: 4. This CDR3 comprises 12 residues. Germline loops: CDR1 SQVTM, CDR2 ANQGSEA. The chain's CDR3 is CSVDDTGGEQYF. The CDR3 nucleotides read TGCAGCGTTGATGATACAGGGGGCGAGCAGTACTTC.

The table lists this clonotype with many counts. V and J are TRBV20-1 and TRBJ2-7; 13 bases agree with TRBD2. Germline values: CDR1 DFQATT, CDR2 SNEGSKA (reference sequence). The CDR3 length is 15 residues. V lost 4 bases to trimming and J lost 3 bases; unmatched junction nucleotides: 6. The DNA for the CDR3 is TGCAGTGCTAAGGCCGGGACTAGCGGGAACTACGAGCAGTACTTC. Its protein is CSAKAGTSGNYEQYF.

This clonotype was recorded at least ten times. CDR3 in DNA: TGTGCCAGCAGTGTAGGAGAGACCCAGTACTTC. This codes for CASSVGETQYF. This chain joins TRBV25-1 and TRBJ2-5; D uncertain. CDR1 MGHDK and CDR2 SYGVNS come from the germline V gene. Trimming shortened V by 4 bases and J by 4 bases, and 4 bases separated the two germline ends. This CDR3 is 11 amino acids long.

This clonotype was found many times. The J gene is TRBJ2-5, the V gene TRBV29-1; D not resolved. The CDR3 contains 12 residues. Germline CDR1 and CDR2: SQVTM and ANQGSEA. The V end lost 0 bases, the J end lost 4 bases, and 6 bases lay between the germline ends. The CDR3 DNA is TGCAGCGTTGAAGAGGGATCAGAGACCCAGTACTTC. Amino acids: CSVEEGSETQYF.

The gene calls are TRBV2 and TRBJ2-3; the match to TRBD2 covers 9 bases. Trimming took 6 bases from V and 5 from J; bases not matched to a gene: 9. CDR1 is SNHLY and CDR2 is FYNNEI in the germline V gene. The CDR3 totals 15 residues. CDR3 coding DNA: TGTGCCAGCAGGCGACTAGCGGCCCGTGGAGATACGCAGTATTTT. Its translation: CASRRLAARGDTQYF.

This clonotype was counted many times. J is TRBJ1-5 and V is TRBV12-3 or TRBV12-4; no reliable D call. V lost 1 base, J lost 5 bases, and 9 bases lay in between. This CDR3 is 14 amino acids long. CDR3 sequence: CASSLVGRDQPQHF. CDR3 in DNA: TGTGCCAGCAGTTTAGTAGGGAGGGATCAGCCCCAGCATTTT.

This clonotype has ten or more counts. The chain employs TRBV25-1 and TRBJ1-1; unclear D gene. Trimming shortened V by 4 bases and J by 5 bases, and 17 bases separated the two germline ends. The CDR3 contains 15 residues. The germline V gene has CDR1 MGHDK and CDR2 SYGVNS. Here the CDR3 DNA reads TGTGCCAGCAGTGGAAGGAAGGGCTGGGGAACTGAAGCTTTCTTT. Amino acid sequence: CASSGRKGWGTEAFF.

This clonotype was counted ten times or more. The chain uses TRBV7-9 and TRBJ2-5, with 12 bases that match TRBD2. CDR3 size: 14 residues. J lost 5 bases, V lost 5 bases, and 3 bases had no gene match. Germline CDR1 and CDR2: SEHNR and FQNEAQ (reference sequence). CDR3 nucleotides: TGTGCCAGCAGCACGGGACTAGCGGGCGAGACCCAGTACTTC. It encodes CASSTGLAGETQYF.

The V gene is TRBV29-1, the J gene TRBJ2-7, with a tentative D call TRBD1 (6 bases). V lost 5 bases and J lost 0, with 8 bases in between. The CDR3 runs to 12 residues. Germline lookup yields CDR1 SQVTM and CDR2 ANQGSEA. The CDR3 region has the DNA TGCAGCGTTCGGACAGTCTCCTACGAGCAGTACTTC. The encoded protein is CSVRTVSYEQYF.

This clonotype was detected ten times or more. This sequence joins TRBV28 and TRBJ2-5; 11 nucleotides align to TRBD2. Germline-derived CDR1 and CDR2 are MDHEN and SYDVKM. The CDR3 is 14 residues long. V lost 10 bases, J lost 4 bases, and 8 bases stayed unmatched. CDR3 DNA: TGTGCCACGTTCTTAGCGGGGGGGCTAGAGACCCAGTACTTC. Its protein is CATFLAGGLETQYF.

This clonotype was detected ten times or more. V gene TRBV12-3 or TRBV12-4 combines with J gene TRBJ2-2, with TRBD1 matching over 7 bases. The CDR3 extends over 15 amino acids. Trimming cost V 5 bases and J 8 bases; bases outside gene matches: 11. CDR3 protein: CASSPPTHRGGELFF. The CDR3 DNA follows: TGTGCCAGCAGTCCACCTACCCACAGGGGAGGGGAGCTGTTTTTT.

There are many counts of this clonotype. The rearrangement uses TRBV21-1 and TRBJ1-1; TRBD1 was called by the table and not checked on the DNA. TRBV21-1 is a pseudogene. This CDR3 has 17 residues. As DNA, the CDR3 is TGTGCCAGCAGCAAAGAGCGGCAGGGGGCTTTGAACACTGAAGCTTTCTTT. This codes for CASSKERQGALNTEAFF.

This clonotype was observed many times. V is TRBV11-3 and J is TRBJ2-1, with 7 bases lining up with TRBD2. Trimming took 8 bases from V and 1 from J; bases not matched to a gene: 11. Germline V CDR1 and CDR2: SGHNT, YENEEA. The CDR3 is 16 amino acids. CDR3 bases: TGTGCCAGCTCCCCCGGGGCGGGAGCTTCCTACAATGAGCAGTTCTTC. It codes for CASSPGAGASYNEQFF.

In this sample, this clonotype turned up many times. The chain is built from TRBV9 and TRBJ2-1, with D maybe TRBD2 (6 bases). Germline values: CDR1 SGDLS, CDR2 YYNGEE. The CDR3 is 16 amino acids. V was shortened by 4 bases and J by 0 bases, with 14 bases between the two germline ends. The CDR3 DNA reads TGTGCCAGCAGCCCAATTAGCGGAATCTCCTACAATGAGCAGTTCTTC. Translation: CASSPISGISYNEQFF.

This chain uses TRBV10-2 with TRBJ2-3; 9 nucleotides match TRBD2. In germline, CDR1 is WSHSY, CDR2 SAAADI. The V segment lost 5 bases and the J segment 0 bases; nucleotides outside the gene matches: 3. The CDR3 contains 15 residues. In DNA, the CDR3 is TGCGCCAGCAGTTTAGCGGGAGTAAGCACAGATACGCAGTATTTT. It translates to CASSLAGVSTDTQYF.

In this sample, this clonotype turned up many times. The chain uses TRBV7-9 and TRBJ1-4; D possibly corresponds to TRBD1 (6 bases). CDR3 length: 14 residues. Germline V gives CDR1 SEHNR, CDR2 FQNEAQ (reference sequence). Between the trimmed V and J ends, which lost 5 bases and 3 bases, there was a span of 10 bases. CDR3: CASSAGGPNEKLFF. Here the CDR3 DNA reads TGTGCCAGCAGCGCCGGGGGGCCTAATGAAAAACTGTTTTTT.

This clonotype was counted ten times or more. This rearrangement joins TRBV29-1 to TRBJ1-1; weak D call: TRBD1 (5 bases). The V gene lost 5 bases and the J gene lost 4 bases, with 14 bases spanning the gap. This CDR3 region has 13 residues. In germline, CDR1 is SQVTM, CDR2 ANQGSEA. This CDR3 is CSVQGPSSTEAFF. In DNA form, the CDR3 reads TGCAGCGTTCAGGGCCCTTCATCCACTGAAGCTTTCTTT.

The table lists this clonotype with many counts. CDR3 sequence reads: CASSSTPGVEAFF. CDR3 DNA: TGTGCCAGCAGCTCCACCCCGGGGGTGGAAGCTTTCTTT. The genes are TRBV7-2 and TRBJ1-1, with TRBD1 as a possible D gene (5 bases). Germline CDR1 and CDR2: SGHTA and FQGNSA. V dropped 4 bases and J dropped 8 bases, with 14 bases sitting between them. The CDR3 sequence is 13 residues long.

This clonotype was seen repeatedly, ten times or more. The chain combines TRBV6-4 with TRBJ1-1, with 7 bases that match TRBD1. Germline V gene data show CDR1 as MRHNA and CDR2 as SNTAGT. The ends lost 7 bases at V and 3 bases at J; junction bases unmatched: 8. This CDR3 has 14 residues. The DNA of the CDR3 is TGTGCCAGCAAACGACGGACAGGCGACACTGAAGCTTTCTTT. Encoded protein: CASKRRTGDTEAFF.

There are many counts of this clonotype. The chain has TRBV28 and TRBJ2-7; D is unclear. The V and J ends lost 6 bases and 3 bases respectively, with 9 bases between them. Germline values: CDR1 MDHEN, CDR2 SYDVKM. This CDR3 is 12 amino acids long. The CDR3 loop is CASSPLDYEQYF. CDR3 sequence (DNA): TGTGCCAGCAGCCCCCTGGACTACGAGCAGTACTTC.

In its sample, this clonotype was seen many times. The V gene is TRBV5-1, the J gene TRBJ2-7; D not resolved. The CDR3 is made up of 15 amino acids. CDR1 and CDR2 (germline): SGHRS, YFSETQ. The germline V and J ends were trimmed by 1 base and 2 bases, with 13 bases remaining between them. The CDR3, as DNA: TGCGCCAGCAGCTTGATATCCGGGCTAACCTACGAGCAGTACTTC. It translates to CASSLISGLTYEQYF.

There are many counts of this clonotype. This rearrangement joins TRBV5-8 to TRBJ1-5, with TRBD1 matching over 10 bases. Germline CDR1 is SGHTS and CDR2 is YDEGEE. Trimming at V came to 2 bases and at J to 6 bases, leaving 5 bases not matched to a gene. The CDR3 is 15 amino acids. DNA for the CDR3: TGTGCCAGCAGCTTCTCATGGACAGGGGGTCAGCCCCAGCATTTT. Translated, it gives CASSFSWTGGQPQHF.

This clonotype showed up many times. This chain uses TRBV6-2 or TRBV6-3 with TRBJ2-1, with TRBD2 matching 7 bases. This CDR3 comprises 17 residues. Germline V gene data show CDR1 as MNHEY and CDR2 as SVGEGT. The V gene end was trimmed by 2 bases and the J gene end by 8 bases; junction bases not matched to a gene: 15. The CDR3 spells CASSYATRENPTYEQFF. The CDR3 DNA reads TGTGCCAGCAGTTACGCAACGCGGGAGAATCCGACCTATGAGCAGTTCTTC.